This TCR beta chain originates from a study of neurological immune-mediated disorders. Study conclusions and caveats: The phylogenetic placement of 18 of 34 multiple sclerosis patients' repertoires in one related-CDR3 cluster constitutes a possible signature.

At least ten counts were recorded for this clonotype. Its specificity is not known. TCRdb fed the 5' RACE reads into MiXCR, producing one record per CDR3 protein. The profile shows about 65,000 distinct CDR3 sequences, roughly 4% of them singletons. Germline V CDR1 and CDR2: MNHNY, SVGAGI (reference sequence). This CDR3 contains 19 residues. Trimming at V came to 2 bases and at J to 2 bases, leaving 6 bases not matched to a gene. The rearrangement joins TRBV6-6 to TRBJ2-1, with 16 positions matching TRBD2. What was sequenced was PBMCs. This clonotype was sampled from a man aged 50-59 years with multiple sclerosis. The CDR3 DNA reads TGTGCCAGCAGTTACGCCGGGACTAGCGGGGGGGCACCCTACAATGAGCAGTTCTTC. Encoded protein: CASSYAGTSGGAPYNEQFF.